Below are 10 T cell receptor beta chains sequenced from a single sample in a study of T cell responses to AZD1222 COVID-19 vaccine. Profiled with immunoSEQ multiplex PCR; TCRdb holds only in-frame clones, not every one. Among about 100,000 clones, 70% to 90% were seen once, and the ten largest hold less than 3.5%. The sample was peripheral blood, taken on day 0 of AZD1222 vaccination. The source is an adult in good health.

Written as DNA, the CDR3 is TGTGCCATCAGTGAGTCGATTGGAGAGACCCAGTACTTC. Translation gives CAISESIGETQYF. The chain employs TRBV10-3 and TRBJ2-5, with D unclear. V gave up 0 bases and J gave up 4 bases, with 6 bases separating them. This CDR3 region has 13 residues. Looked up from germline, CDR1 is ENHRY and CDR2 is SYGVKD.

This chain connects TRBV12-3 or TRBV12-4 to TRBJ2-1; no reliable D call. The V end was cut by 5 bases, the J end by 8 bases, with 10 bases between. This CDR3 is 12 amino acids long. CDR3 residues: CASSADSDEQFF. CDR3 nucleotides: TGTGCCAGCAGTGCGGATAGTGATGAGCAGTTCTTC.

This chain uses TRBV4-1 with TRBJ2-3; D may be TRBD1 (5 bases). The CDR3 consists of 14 residues. Germline V gene sequence: CDR1 MGHRA, CDR2 YSYEKL. V was clipped by 0 bases and J by 5 bases, with 9 bases between them. CDR3 nucleotide sequence: TGCGCCAGCAGCCAAGAAAATAGGGGAGATACGCAGTATTTT. Amino acid sequence: CASSQENRGDTQYF.

J is TRBJ2-7 and V is TRBV10-3; possible D gene TRBD1, 5 bases. With 6 bases removed from V and 6 bases from J, the gap between germline ends came to 15 bases. This CDR3 contains 13 residues. Germline loops: CDR1 ENHRY, CDR2 SYGVKD. Written as DNA, the CDR3 is TGTGCCATCAGGGACGGACCAACAGGCGAGCAGTACTTC. Amino acids: CAIRDGPTGEQYF.

J is TRBJ1-6 and V is TRBV7-6; a weak D match, TRBD1 (5 bases). V was trimmed by 2 bases and J by 5 bases, leaving 10 bases between them. The V gene's germline CDR1 is SGHVS and CDR2 FNYEAQ. The CDR3 contains 15 residues. DNA of the CDR3: TGTGCCAGCAGCTTATTGACAGTCAATAATTCACCCCTCCACTTT. Its translation is CASSLLTVNNSPLHF. Full variable domain (rest looked up from reference TRBV7-6 and TRBJ1-6): GAGVSQSPRYKVTKRGQDVALRCDPISGHVSLYWYRQALGQGPEFLTYFNYEAQQDKSGLPNDRFSAERPEGSISTLTIQRTEQRDSAMYRCASSLLTVNNSPLHFGNGTRLTVT.

CDR3 DNA sequence: TGTGCCAGTAGTATTTCCTTCGGGACCCTAGAAGTCGCTGAAGCTTTCTTT. It specifies CASSISFGTLEVAEAFF. The chain has TRBV19 and TRBJ1-1, with D possibly being TRBD1 (5 bases). Germline V gene sequence: CDR1 LNHDA, CDR2 SQIVND (reference sequence). V gave up 3 bases and J gave up 6 bases, with 23 bases separating them. CDR3 length: 17 amino acids.

The V and J genes are TRBV6-1 and TRBJ1-6; 11 bases line up with TRBD1. The CDR3 totals 15 residues. Germline V CDR1 and CDR2: MNHNS, SASEGT. Losses at the gene ends were 1 base for V and 7 bases for J; bases not matched to a gene: 0. The CDR3 here is CASSEGTGGNSPLHF. Written as DNA, the CDR3 is TGTGCCAGCAGTGAAGGGACAGGGGGCAATTCACCCCTCCACTTT.

Only one count was recorded for this clone. The chain joins TRBV18 to TRBJ1-6; TRBD1 is a possible D gene (6 bases). There are 18 residues in the CDR3. Germline lookup yields CDR1 KGHSH and CDR2 LQKENI. V lost 1 base and J lost 7, with 20 bases in between. This CDR3 is CASSPQLTGSNSNSPLHF. In nucleotides, the CDR3 is TGTGCCAGCTCACCACAGCTTACAGGGTCGAATTCGAATTCACCCCTCCACTTT.

The chain is built from TRBV7-9 and TRBJ2-7, with D perhaps assigned TRBD1 or TRBD2 (6 bases each). The V end lost 5 bases, the J end lost 1 base, and 12 bases lay between the germline ends. Per the germline V gene, CDR1 is SEHNR and CDR2 is FQNEAQ (reference sequence). The CDR3 extends over 14 amino acids. The CDR3 bases are TGTGCCAGCAGCGAAACAGGGACTTCCTACGAGCAGTACTTC. It is translated as CASSETGTSYEQYF.

The V and J genes are TRBV28 and TRBJ1-6; weak D call: TRBD1 (5 bases). The CDR3 totals 16 residues. The germline V gene encodes CDR1 MDHEN and CDR2 SYDVKM. Trimming shortened V by 6 bases and J by 4 bases, and 16 bases separated the two germline ends. The CDR3: CASSNIKRGYNSPLHF. The CDR3 DNA sequence: TGTGCCAGCAGCAATATAAAACGGGGGTATAATTCACCCCTCCACTTT.